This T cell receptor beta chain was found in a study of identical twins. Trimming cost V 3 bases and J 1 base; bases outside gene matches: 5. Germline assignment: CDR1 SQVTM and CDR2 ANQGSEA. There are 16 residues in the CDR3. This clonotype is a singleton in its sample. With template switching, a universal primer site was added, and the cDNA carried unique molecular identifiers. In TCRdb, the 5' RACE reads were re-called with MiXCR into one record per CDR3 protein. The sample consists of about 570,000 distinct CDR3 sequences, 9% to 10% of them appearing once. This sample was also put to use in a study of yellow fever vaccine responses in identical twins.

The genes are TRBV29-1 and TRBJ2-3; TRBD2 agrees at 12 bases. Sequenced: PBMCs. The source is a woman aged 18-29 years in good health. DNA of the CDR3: TGCAGCGTTGACAGGGCTAGCGGGAGGGGCACAGATACGCAGTATTTT. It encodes CSVDRASGRGTDTQYF.